The 21 T cell receptor beta chains in this list originate from one sample, sequenced in a study of chemoradiotherapy in HPV16-positive cancers. The table came from immunoSEQ multiplex PCR; TCRdb's copy has only in-frame clones and leaves some out. The data contain more than 11,000 clones, roughly 63% of them singletons. This specimen was collected from a patient who underwent chemoradiotherapy. The receptors here all came from a human donor with HPV-associated anogenital cancer.

This clone occurred a few times. This chain uses TRBV5-5 with TRBJ2-2; D call uncertain. CDR3 length equals 13 residues. Trimming cost V 4 bases and J 6 bases, with 10 bases left between them. Germline lookup yields CDR1 SGHKS and CDR2 YYEKEE (reference sequence). The CDR3 DNA reads TGTGCCAGCAGCCCCGAGGCGGCCGGGGAGCTGTTTTTT. Translation: CASSPEAAGELFF.

The chain combines TRBV5-6 with TRBJ1-1, with D hard to call. The V and J ends lost 6 bases and 1 base respectively, with 7 bases between them. The germline CDR1 and CDR2 sequences are SGHDT and YYEEEE. This CDR3 comprises 12 residues. CDR3 in amino acids: CASNWGNTEAFF. DNA of the CDR3: TGTGCCAGCAATTGGGGGAACACTGAAGCTTTCTTT.

The rearrangement links TRBV29-1 to TRBJ2-1; 12 nucleotides line up with TRBD1. CDR1 is SQVTM, CDR2 ANQGSEA, per germline. The ends lost 3 bases at V and 2 bases at J; junction bases unmatched: 8. The CDR3 sequence is 17 residues long. The CDR3 DNA follows: TGCAGCGTTGATAATCGTGGGACAGGGGGCGCCTACAATGAGCAGTTCTTC. It codes for CSVDNRGTGGAYNEQFF.

The chain has TRBV28 and TRBJ2-1; D remains ambiguous. The CDR3 extends over 15 amino acids. Germline CDR1 MDHEN, CDR2 SYDVKM. Trimming pared 1 base from V and 1 base from J, leaving 8 bases between. CDR3 in DNA: TGTGCCAGCAGTTTATCCCCAGGTTCCTACAATGAGCAGTTCTTC. Protein product: CASSLSPGSYNEQFF.

In its sample, this clone was seen a few times. This rearrangement joins TRBV2 to TRBJ2-7, with D unclear. CDR3 length: 13 residues. In germline, CDR1 is SNHLY, CDR2 FYNNEI. Trimming pared 9 bases from V and 4 bases from J, leaving 16 bases between. CDR3 DNA: TGTGCCAGTTACCTTGGACGGAATTACGAGCAGTACTTC. It is translated as CASYLGRNYEQYF.

This chain uses TRBV5-6 with TRBJ2-7; possible D gene TRBD2, 6 bases. Germline CDR1 is SGHDT and CDR2 is YYEEEE. Trimming cost V 0 bases and J 0 bases, with 10 bases left between them. CDR3 length equals 15 residues. For the CDR3, the DNA is TGTGCCAGCAGCTTGGACGGCGGGGCCTCCTACGAGCAGTACTTC. It codes for CASSLDGGASYEQYF. The full variable domain, rest sourced from reference TRBV5-6 and TRBJ2-7, is DAGVTQSPTHLIKTRGQQVTLRCSPKSGHDTVSWYQQALGQGPQFIFQYYEEEERQRGNFPDRFSGHQFPNYSSELNVNALLLGDSALYLCASSLDGGASYEQYFGPGTRLTVT.

This clone showed up just once. V gene TRBV27 combines with J gene TRBJ2-5; TRBD2 agrees at 14 bases. Trimming removed 5 bases from V and 2 bases from J; junction bases left unmatched: 4. The CDR3 runs 16 residues. The germline V gene encodes CDR1 MNHEY and CDR2 SMNVEV (reference sequence). The chain's CDR3 is CASSQRLAGGQETQYF. CDR3 sequence (DNA): TGTGCCAGCAGTCAGCGACTAGCGGGGGGGCAAGAGACCCAGTACTTC.

J is TRBJ1-2 and V is TRBV30, with D possibly matching TRBD1 (5 bases). Germline V gene data show CDR1 as GTSNPN and CDR2 as SVGIG (reference sequence). V lost 2 bases to trimming and J lost 8 bases, with 9 bases between them. The CDR3 covers 11 residues. CDR3 in DNA: TGTGCCTGGAGTATTACAGGAGGCTACACCTTC. Translation gives CAWSITGGYTF. Drawing the rest from reference TRBV30 and TRBJ1-2, the complete variable domain is SQTIHQWPATLVQPVGSPLSLECTVEGTSNPNLYWYRQAAGRGLQLLFYSVGIGQISSEVPQNLSASRPQDRQFILSSKKLLLSDSGFYLCAWSITGGYTFGSGTRLTVV.

This chain links TRBV2 with TRBJ1-5, with D hard to call. The CDR3 is 9 amino acids. The V end lost 8 bases, the J end lost 7 bases, and 3 bases lay between the germline ends. Germline lookup yields CDR1 SNHLY and CDR2 FYNNEI. This CDR3 reads CASGQPQHF. The CDR3 DNA is TGTGCCAGCGGACAGCCCCAGCATTTT.

The rearrangement links TRBV29-1 to TRBJ2-5; 15 nucleotides align to TRBD2. V was pared by 6 bases and J by 3 bases, with 2 bases of the junction left unmatched. Germline V gene data show CDR1 as SQVTM and CDR2 as ANQGSEA. CDR3 length: 14 amino acids. The CDR3 here is CSVWTSGGEETQYF. The CDR3 DNA reads as TGCAGCGTCTGGACTAGCGGGGGGGAAGAGACCCAGTACTTC.

This clone came up a few times. The chain uses TRBV7-8 and TRBJ1-1, with D unresolved. The length of the CDR3 is 13 residues. Germline loops: CDR1 SGHVS, CDR2 FQNEAQ. Trimming cost V 1 base and J 7 bases, with 10 bases left between them. DNA of the CDR3: TGTGCCAGCAGCTTAGTGGAGGCGGATGAAGCTTTCTTT. Its translation is CASSLVEADEAFF. Full variable domain (rest looked up from reference TRBV7-8 and TRBJ1-1): GAGVSQSPRYKVAKRGQDVALRCDPISGHVSLFWYQQALGQGPEFLTYFQNEAQLDKSGLPSDRFFAERPEGSVSTLKIQRTQQEDSAVYLCASSLVEADEAFFGQGTRLTVV.

The V call is TRBV28, the J call TRBJ1-3, with D hard to call. The germline gives CDR1 MDHEN, CDR2 SYDVKM. V was shortened by 5 bases and J by 4 bases, with 6 bases between the two germline ends. This CDR3 comprises 12 residues. DNA for the CDR3: TGTGCCAGCAGTGGCCGAGGAAACACCATATATTTT. Translating it yields CASSGRGNTIYF.

The rearrangement joins TRBV6-1 to TRBJ1-1; tentative D call: TRBD1 (5 bases). CDR1 is MNHNS, CDR2 SASEGT, per germline. V lost 5 bases and J lost 6, with 13 bases in between. This CDR3 is 13 amino acids long. The DNA of the CDR3 is TGTGCCAGCAGTCTCGGGGGATGGTCTGAAGCTTTCTTT. Protein sequence: CASSLGGWSEAFF.

The chain couples TRBV9 to TRBJ2-1; 7 bases map to TRBD2. Germline CDR1 is SGDLS and CDR2 is YYNGEE. The V and J ends lost 3 bases and 8 bases, in that order; junction bases with no gene match: 5. The CDR3 runs to 13 residues. The CDR3: CASSGRLAHEQFF. Here the CDR3 DNA reads TGTGCCAGCAGCGGACGACTAGCTCATGAGCAGTTCTTC.

The count of this clone is one. CDR3 region: CASSPLAGRSGNTIYF. The DNA for the CDR3 is TGTGCCAGTAGCCCCCTGGCCGGCCGCTCTGGAAACACCATATATTTT. The chain couples TRBV19 to TRBJ1-3; no clear D. Germline CDR1 and CDR2: LNHDA and SQIVND (reference sequence). V was clipped by 6 bases and J by 0 bases, with 15 bases between them. The CDR3 spans 16 residues.

The chain links TRBV27 to TRBJ2-5, with D perhaps assigned TRBD1 or TRBD2 (7 bases each). CDR3 length: 15 amino acids. Trimming removed 5 bases from V and 4 bases from J, with 17 bases in between. Per the germline V gene, CDR1 is MNHEY and CDR2 is SMNVEV (reference sequence). The CDR3 here is CASSARGGGAETQYF. The CDR3 DNA reads TGTGCCAGCAGTGCCCGGGGAGGGGGCGCAGAGACCCAGTACTTC.

The chain recombines TRBV4-1 with TRBJ2-1, with TRBD1 matching over 8 bases. Germline CDR1 reads MGHRA; CDR2 reads YSYEKL. Unmatched junction bases numbered 9, after V lost 3 bases and J lost 5 bases. The CDR3 is made up of 16 amino acids. The CDR3 coding sequence is TGCGCCAGCAGCCAGTCGGACAGGGCGCCTGACAATGAGCAGTTCTTC. It specifies CASSQSDRAPDNEQFF.

The rearrangement links TRBV7-2 to TRBJ2-3; TRBD2 is a possible D gene (6 bases). CDR3 length: 13 amino acids. The V gene's germline CDR1 is SGHTA and CDR2 FQGNSA. V was clipped by 7 bases and J by 6 bases, with 14 bases between them. CDR3 region: CASKRGTSDTQYF. The CDR3 region has the DNA TGTGCCAGCAAGCGAGGGACTTCCGATACGCAGTATTTT. Looking up the rest from reference TRBV7-2 and TRBJ2-3 gives the full variable domain: GAGVSQSPSNKVTEKGKDVELRCDPISGHTALYWYRQSLGQGLEFLIYFQGNSAPDKSGLPSDRFSAERTGGSVSTLTIQRTQQEDSAVYLCASKRGTSDTQYFGPGTRLTVL.

DNA for the CDR3: TGTGCCATCAGTGAGTCGCTAGCGGGGGGAACTACGCAGTATTTT. Amino acid sequence: CAISESLAGGTTQYF. J is TRBJ2-3 and V is TRBV10-3; TRBD2 agrees at 11 bases. J was trimmed by 8 bases and V by 0 bases; bases with no gene match: 4. From germline, CDR1 is ENHRY and CDR2 SYGVKD. CDR3 size: 15 residues.

Only a few counts were recorded for this clone. The chain links TRBV5-1 to TRBJ2-1; maybe TRBD1 (6 bases). Trimming cost V 4 bases and J 8 bases, with 13 bases left between them. This CDR3 contains 13 residues. Germline-derived CDR1 and CDR2 are SGHRS and YFSETQ. CDR3 DNA: TGCGCCAGCAGCGGACAACAGGGAGATGAGCAGTTCTTC. Amino acid sequence: CASSGQQGDEQFF. Based on the CDR3 plus reference TRBV5-1 and TRBJ2-1, the full variable domain is KAGVTQTPRYLIKTRGQQVTLSCSPISGHRSVSWYQQTPGQGLQFLFEYFSETQRNKGNFPGRFSGRQFSNSRSEMNVSTLELGDSALYLCASSGQQGDEQFFGPGTRLTVL.

The chain uses TRBV4-3 and TRBJ2-6; D gene unclear. In germline, CDR1 is LGHNA, CDR2 YSLEER. The CDR3 is 16 amino acids. V lost 4 bases and J lost 4, with 14 bases in between. The CDR3 coding sequence is TGCGCCAGCAGCCCCGATAGGAGCTCAGGGGCCAACGTCCTGACTTTC. Translation gives CASSPDRSSGANVLTF.